What follows describes a single T cell receptor (beta chain). In germline, CDR1 is KGHDR, CDR2 SFDVKD. V dropped 1 base and J dropped 8; count of bases not matched to a gene: 7. This CDR3 comprises 16 residues. This sample was included in a study of blood T cell repertoires in COVID-19. This table comes from immunoSEQ multiplex PCR, and its TCRdb copy is limited to in-frame clones, with some not included. This table has approximately 130,000 clones, 85% to 90% appearing once. The sequence was obtained from a human donor in a cohort sampled during active COVID-19. V is TRBV24-1 and J is TRBJ2-1, with 10 bases identical to TRBD2. Material for sequencing was peripheral blood. CDR3 sequence (DNA): TGTGCCACCAGTGATTTTAGTCAACTAGCGGGACATGAGCAGTTCTTC. Its translation is CATSDFSQLAGHEQFF.